This T cell receptor beta chain was sequenced for a study of T cell responses to AZD1222 COVID-19 vaccine. This CDR3 is 15 amino acids long. Germline V gene data show CDR1 as MGHDK and CDR2 as SYGVNS. V was clipped by 2 bases and J by 4 bases; unmatched bases: 3. Overall study findings and caveats: Increased Spike-specific TCR breadth and depth were observed after two AZD1222 doses.

This table comes from immunoSEQ multiplex PCR, and its TCRdb copy is limited to in-frame clones, with some not included. This table has about 140,000 clones, 92% appearing once. With respect to this clone: Its antigen is as yet unknown.

The chain employs TRBV25-1 and TRBJ2-5; TRBD2 matches 11 bases. The source is an adult who received the AZD1222 COVID-19 vaccine. Specimen: peripheral blood, collected 28 days after the second AZD1222 dose. CDR3: CASSEILAGAETQYF. Written as DNA, the CDR3 is TGTGCCAGCAGTGAAATACTAGCGGGAGCAGAGACCCAGTACTTC.